This T cell receptor (beta chain) was documented in a study of cytomegalovirus exposure and HLA in healthy donors. Trimming stripped 1 base from V and 5 bases from J, with 12 bases between. Per germline, CDR1 SGHDT and CDR2 YYEEEE. The CDR3 spans 14 residues. The PCR ran on 60 Vbeta and 13 Jbeta primers. TCRdb's table, derived via immunoSEQ multiplex PCR, lists solely in-frame clones and lacks some. The sample lists around 150,000 clones; roughly 88% were seen once. This TCR came from a man between 18 and 35 years old in good health and CMV-seropositive. The rearrangement uses TRBV5-6 and TRBJ1-1; D gene ambiguous. Sample: PBMCs. This CDR3 reads CASSLYTGGTEAFF. In DNA, the CDR3 is TGTGCCAGCAGCTTGTATACGGGAGGTACTGAAGCTTTCTTT.